Following are 28 T cell receptor beta chains from one sample sequenced in a study of shared clonotypes between healthy human individuals. Method: immunoSEQ multiplex PCR; TCRdb's copy keeps in-frame clones and lacks some. The table lists hundreds of thousands of clones, about 74% of them singletons, with about 1.8% in the top ten. Source material: memory CD4+ T cells sorted from blood. Stated subset: CD45RA-negative fraction. Receptors were obtained from a woman in her thirties in good health.

The chain is built from TRBV7-2 and TRBJ1-2, with a weak D call TRBD1 (5 bases). CDR3 length equals 16 residues. Germline assignment: CDR1 SGHTA and CDR2 FQGNSA. With 1 base removed from V and 9 bases from J, the gap between germline ends came to 21 bases. The CDR3: CASSLEVGGPKGSYTF. The CDR3 DNA is TGTGCCAGCAGCTTAGAGGTTGGAGGTCCAAAGGGGAGCTACACCTTC.

V gene TRBV28 combines with J gene TRBJ2-1; D unclear. The CDR3 has 13 amino acids. Germline values: CDR1 MDHEN, CDR2 SYDVKM. V was clipped by 6 bases and J by 3 bases, with 9 bases between them. The CDR3 nucleotides read TGTGCCAGCAGCACGGCGAGCTACAATGAGCAGTTCTTC. It is translated as CASSTASYNEQFF.

This sequence joins TRBV19 and TRBJ2-2; 16 nucleotides agree with TRBD2. CDR1 and CDR2 from the germline V gene are LNHDA and SQIVND (reference sequence). Trimming at V came to 4 bases and at J to 5 bases, leaving 7 bases not matched to a gene. This CDR3 has 18 amino acids. Here the CDR3 reads CASSTGLAGGERTGELFF. The CDR3 nucleotides are TGTGCCAGTAGTACGGGACTAGCGGGAGGGGAGAGGACCGGGGAGCTGTTTTTT.

J is TRBJ2-4 and V is TRBV6-5; 7 bases are shared with TRBD1. The CDR3 loop spans 14 amino acids. Germline CDR1 MNHEY, CDR2 SVGAGI. V gave up 5 bases and J gave up 3 bases; unmatched junction bases: 4. The DNA for the CDR3 is TGTGCCAGCAGTCCAACAGGGGTCAAAAACATTCAGTACTTC. This encodes CASSPTGVKNIQYF.

V usage is TRBV19 and J usage is TRBJ2-7, with D tentatively TRBD1 or TRBD2 (5 bases each). Trimming removed 7 bases at V and 5 bases at J, with 15 bases between. The CDR3 covers 13 residues. The germline CDR1 and CDR2 sequences are LNHDA and SQIVND (reference sequence). The CDR3 DNA reads as TGTGCCAGTACCAACCGGCAGGGAGACGAGCAGTACTTC. It is translated as CASTNRQGDEQYF.

This chain links TRBV27 with TRBJ2-4; 8 bases line up with TRBD1. Germline loops: CDR1 MNHEY, CDR2 SMNVEV (reference sequence). The CDR3 sequence is 16 residues long. V lost 2 bases to trimming and J lost 2 bases; unmatched junction nucleotides: 5. In nucleotides, the CDR3 is TGTGCCAGCAGTTTAAGGACAGGGACGCCCAAAAACATTCAGTACTTC. It specifies CASSLRTGTPKNIQYF.

CDR3 sequence: CASSQVRGALLAGRGRNEQFF. The CDR3 nucleotides are TGCGCCAGCAGCCAGGTCAGAGGGGCCCTACTAGCGGGACGGGGCCGGAATGAGCAGTTCTTC. The chain uses TRBV4-1 and TRBJ2-1; 10 positions match TRBD2. The germline V gene has CDR1 MGHRA and CDR2 YSYEKL. CDR3 length: 21 amino acids. V lost 3 bases, J lost 7 bases, and 24 bases stayed unmatched.

The rearrangement joins TRBV21-1 to TRBJ2-1; the table names TRBD2, a call not compared with the DNA. TRBV21-1 is tagged as a pseudogene. The CDR3 runs 23 residues. DNA for the CDR3: TGTGCCAGCAGCAAAGTCGGGACACGTCCCCGACTAGCGGGAGGGCCTGGTGACAATGAGCAGTTCTTC. Translating it yields CASSKVGTRPRLAGGPGDNEQFF.

This clone came up a few times. The chain links TRBV19 to TRBJ1-4; 8 positions match TRBD1. Trimming took 6 bases from V and 7 from J; bases not matched to a gene: 7. CDR3 length: 14 residues. CDR1 and CDR2 (germline): LNHDA, SQIVND (reference sequence). For the CDR3, the DNA is TGTGCCAGTAGCGGACAGGGTAGGAGTGAAAAACTGTTTTTT. This codes for CASSGQGRSEKLFF.

The chain uses TRBV5-2 and TRBJ1-2. TRBV5-2 is a known pseudogene. This CDR3 comprises 16 residues. This CDR3 is CASSQYNGRVSDGYTF. Written as DNA, the CDR3 is TGTGCCAGCAGCCAATATAATGGTAGGGTCTCCGATGGCTACACCTTC.

The V call is TRBV6-1, the J call TRBJ2-3, with 9 bases aligning to TRBD2. CDR1 is MNHNS and CDR2 is SASEGT in the germline V gene. The CDR3 consists of 14 residues. V shed 2 bases and J 4 bases; nucleotides not matched to a gene: 1. As DNA, the CDR3 is TGTGCCAGCAGTGAACTAGCGGGATCAGATACGCAGTATTTT. This sequence encodes CASSELAGSDTQYF.

The rearrangement links TRBV7-6 to TRBJ2-3; no reliable D call. Between the trimmed V and J ends, which lost 1 base and 2 bases, there was a span of 4 bases. The CDR3 covers 13 residues. Germline lookup yields CDR1 SGHVS and CDR2 FNYEAQ. This CDR3 is CASSLVHTDTQYF. CDR3 sequence (DNA): TGTGCCAGCAGCTTAGTGCACACAGATACGCAGTATTTT.

The rearrangement uses TRBV28 and TRBJ2-6, with D uncertain. Germline V gene sequence: CDR1 MDHEN, CDR2 SYDVKM. Trimming shortened V by 1 base and J by 2 bases, and 9 bases separated the two germline ends. The CDR3 length is 16 residues. The CDR3 protein is CASSLFKGPGANVLTF. The CDR3 nucleotides read TGTGCCAGCAGTTTATTTAAGGGCCCTGGGGCCAACGTCCTGACTTTC.

The genes are TRBV15 and TRBJ2-1; D may be TRBD1 (5 bases). CDR1 is LNHNV and CDR2 is YYDKDF in the germline V gene (reference sequence). The V end was cut by 7 bases, the J end by 5 bases, with 15 bases between. The CDR3 extends over 14 amino acids. CDR3 amino acids: CATICGRAHNEQFF. The CDR3 DNA is TGTGCCACCATATGTGGCAGGGCACACAATGAGCAGTTCTTC.

The rearrangement links TRBV11-2 to TRBJ1-5; the D gene is possibly TRBD1 (6 bases). The CDR3 contains 14 residues. The germline V gene has CDR1 SGHAT and CDR2 FQNNGV. Trimming removed 3 bases from V and 4 bases from J, with 10 bases in between. The CDR3 bases are TGTGCCAGCAGCTTTAGTACAGGGAATCAGCCCCAGCATTTT. This gives the protein CASSFSTGNQPQHF.

The chain couples TRBV10-2 to TRBJ2-3; D is undetermined. Germline-derived CDR1 and CDR2 are WSHSY and SAAADI. The ends were cut back, 3 bases at V and 1 base at J, with 8 bases in the middle. There are 14 residues in the CDR3. CDR3 nucleotide sequence: TGCGCCAGCAGTGAAAGGGCGCGCACAGATACGCAGTATTTT. Residues: CASSERARTDTQYF.

The genes are TRBV11-1 and TRBJ2-1; no reliable D call. The length of the CDR3 is 13 residues. From germline, CDR1 is SGHAT and CDR2 FQDESV (reference sequence). V shed 3 bases and J shed 5 bases, with 8 bases lying between them. CDR3 bases: TGTGCCAGCAGCTTCGGGCTGAACAATGAGCAGTTCTTC. It is translated as CASSFGLNNEQFF.

V usage is TRBV2 and J usage is TRBJ2-2, with 8 bases aligning to TRBD2. The V and J ends lost 5 bases and 0 bases, in that order; junction bases with no gene match: 5. The germline gives CDR1 SNHLY, CDR2 FYNNEI. The CDR3 has 16 amino acids. The CDR3 loop is CASSPAGASNTGELFF. The CDR3 nucleotides read TGTGCCAGCAGTCCAGCGGGAGCTTCGAACACCGGGGAGCTGTTTTTT.

The chain has TRBV5-1 and TRBJ2-7, with no clear D. V lost 0 bases and J lost 4, with 11 bases in between. Germline V lookup: CDR1 SGHRS, CDR2 YFSETQ. CDR3 size: 14 residues. CDR3 sequence reads: CASSLGQAEYEQYF. CDR3 nucleotide sequence: TGCGCCAGCAGCTTGGGGCAGGCCGAGTACGAGCAGTACTTC.

The J gene is TRBJ2-1, the V gene TRBV2; D may be TRBD1 or TRBD2 (6 bases each). The ends were cut back, 6 bases at V and 10 bases at J, with 13 bases in the middle. Germline V CDR1 and CDR2: SNHLY, FYNNEI. This CDR3 comprises 12 residues. The CDR3 DNA is TGTGCCAGCAGGGCTGGGGGGCAGGAGCAGTTCTTC. Its protein is CASRAGGQEQFF.

This clone was detected a few times. The rearrangement links TRBV5-1 to TRBJ2-5; D perhaps matches TRBD1 (5 bases). The V end lost 4 bases, the J end lost 3 bases, and 16 bases lay between the germline ends. This CDR3 contains 15 residues. The germline V gene has CDR1 SGHRS and CDR2 YFSETQ. The DNA for the CDR3 is TGCGCCAGCAGCCCAAGGGCAGGGCGTGAAGAGACCCAGTACTTC. As protein: CASSPRAGREETQYF. Together with reference TRBV5-1 and TRBJ2-5, the CDR3 gives the full variable domain: KAGVTQTPRYLIKTRGQQVTLSCSPISGHRSVSWYQQTPGQGLQFLFEYFSETQRNKGNFPGRFSGRQFSNSRSEMNVSTLELGDSALYLCASSPRAGREETQYFGPGTRLLVL.

The chain has TRBV4-1 and TRBJ1-4, with D maybe TRBD1 (6 bases). CDR3 length equals 15 residues. V lost 4 bases and J lost 4, with 13 bases in between. CDR1 MGHRA and CDR2 YSYEKL come from the germline V gene. The CDR3 loop is CASSRGHGGNEKLFF. CDR3 nucleotides: TGCGCCAGCAGCCGGGGACATGGGGGTAATGAAAAACTGTTTTTT.

This clone is a singleton in its sample. This same CDR3 is encoded by further DNA sequences in the sample. The V call is TRBV2, the J call TRBJ2-3, with TRBD2 identical over 9 bases. After removal of 8 bases from V and 5 bases from J, the junction contained 11 bases not matched to a gene. CDR1 and CDR2 (germline): SNHLY, FYNNEI. CDR3 length: 15 residues. The CDR3 coding sequence is TGTGCCAGCCGGGGGCTAGCGGGAAGAGGAGATACGCAGTATTTT. Amino acids: CASRGLAGRGDTQYF.

The chain links TRBV21-1 to TRBJ1-2; no check of the table's D call, TRBD1, against the DNA was made. TRBV21-1 is listed as a pseudogene. The CDR3 sequence is 14 residues long. CDR3 nucleotide sequence: TGTGCCAGCAGCAAGGGACAGGGGGTATATGGCTACACCTTC. It encodes CASSKGQGVYGYTF.

The chain combines TRBV29-1 with TRBJ1-4, with D hard to call. The V and J ends lost 6 bases and 5 bases respectively, with 13 bases between them. The CDR3 runs to 13 residues. Germline CDR1 is SQVTM and CDR2 is ANQGSEA. CDR3 sequence reads: CSVGPRLNEKLFF. The CDR3 DNA follows: TGCAGCGTGGGCCCCAGGCTAAATGAAAAACTGTTTTTT.

A note on this clone: A far larger clone differs by one base, so this is likely a read error. Other DNA sequences in the same sample also yield this CDR3. V gene TRBV2 combines with J gene TRBJ1-5; TRBD1 agrees at 7 bases. The CDR3 consists of 14 residues. Germline-derived CDR1 and CDR2 are SNHLY and FYNNEI. After removal of 4 bases from V and 7 bases from J, the junction contained 7 bases not matched to a gene. In nucleotides, the CDR3 is TGTGCCAGCAGTGCTCGACAGGGACGACAGCCCCAGCATTTT. Amino acids: CASSARQGRQPQHF.

Points on this clone: The same CDR3 is also encoded by other DNA sequences in this sample. The chain combines TRBV2 with TRBJ2-7; 15 bases map to TRBD2. The CDR3 is 14 residues long. V gave up 7 bases and J gave up 6 bases; unmatched junction bases: 4. Germline V CDR1 and CDR2: SNHLY, FYNNEI. Written as DNA, the CDR3 is TGTGCCAGCAACCGGGGACTAGCGGGGGGCGAGCAGTACTTC. Its translation: CASNRGLAGGEQYF.

The gene calls are TRBV4-1 and TRBJ2-5; TRBD1 aligns across 8 bases. The CDR3 totals 14 residues. Germline CDR1 MGHRA, CDR2 YSYEKL. The trim removed 2 bases at V and 7 bases at J, leaving 6 bases unmatched. As DNA, the CDR3 is TGCGCCAGCAGCCAACCTGACAGGGGAGGGACCCAGTACTTC. Protein product: CASSQPDRGGTQYF.